This entry is about one T cell receptor (beta chain). This specimen comes from a study of blood T cells in healthy people across ages. This CDR3 contains 14 residues. V trimming: 6 bases; J trimming: 3 bases; junction bases outside the gene matches: 2. CDR1 SGHTA and CDR2 FQGNSA come from the germline V gene. The second PCR ran roughly 6 to 11 cycles with a sample-barcoded 5' primer and J-beta primers. MiXCR was run by TCRdb on the 5' RACE reads, yielding one entry per CDR3 protein. Altogether approximately 940,000 distinct CDR3 sequences are present, roughly 52% being singletons, with the ten largest covering roughly 13%.

The V call is TRBV7-2, the J call TRBJ2-1, with 10 bases fitting TRBD2. The TCR sequence derives from a man aged 25-45 years in good health. Sequences were obtained from blood. The CDR3 loop is CASRSSGGYNEQFF. The DNA for the CDR3 is TGTGCCAGCAGGTCTAGCGGGGGCTACAATGAGCAGTTCTTC.